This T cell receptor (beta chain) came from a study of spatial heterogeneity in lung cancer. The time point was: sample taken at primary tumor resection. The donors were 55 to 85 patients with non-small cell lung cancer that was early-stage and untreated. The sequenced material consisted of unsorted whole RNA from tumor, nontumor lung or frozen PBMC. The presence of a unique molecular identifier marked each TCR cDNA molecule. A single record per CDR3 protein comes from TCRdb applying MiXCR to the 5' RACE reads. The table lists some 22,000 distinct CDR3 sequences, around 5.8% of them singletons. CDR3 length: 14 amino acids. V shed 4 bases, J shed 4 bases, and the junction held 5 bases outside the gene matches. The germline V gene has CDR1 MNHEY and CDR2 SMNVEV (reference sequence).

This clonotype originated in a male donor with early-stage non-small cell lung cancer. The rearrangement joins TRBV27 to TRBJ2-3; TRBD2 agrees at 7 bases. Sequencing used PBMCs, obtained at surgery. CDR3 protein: CASSSKRDPDTQYF. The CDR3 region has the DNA TGTGCCAGCAGTTCAAAGCGGGACCCAGATACGCAGTATTTT.